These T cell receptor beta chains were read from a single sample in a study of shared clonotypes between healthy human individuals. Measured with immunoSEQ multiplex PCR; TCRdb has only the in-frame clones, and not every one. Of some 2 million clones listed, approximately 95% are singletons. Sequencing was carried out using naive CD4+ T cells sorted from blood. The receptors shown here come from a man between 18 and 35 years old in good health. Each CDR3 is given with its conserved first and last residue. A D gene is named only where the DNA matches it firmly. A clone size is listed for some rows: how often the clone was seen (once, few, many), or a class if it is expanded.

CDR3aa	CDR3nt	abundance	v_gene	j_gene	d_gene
CASSQEYF	TGTGCCAGCAGCCAAGAGTACTTC	NA	TRBV3-1/TRBV3-2	TRBJ2-4	NA
CASSLGGRAAKLFF	TGTGCCAGCAGCTTAGGAGGGAGGGCCGCAAAACTGTTTTTT	NA	TRBV7-2	TRBJ1-4	NA
CASSWDTHPYEQYF	TGTGCCAGCAGCTGGGACACGCACCCCTACGAGCAGTACTTC	NA	TRBV5-4	TRBJ2-7	NA
CASSQGTGRRTEAFF	TGCGCCAGCAGCCAAGGGACCGGTAGGAGGACTGAAGCTTTCTTT	NA	TRBV4-3	TRBJ1-1	NA
CASSPEQGNEQYF	TGTGCCAGCTCACCTGAACAGGGTAACGAGCAGTACTTC	NA	TRBV18	TRBJ2-7	NA
CASRRQGAGPEAFF	TGTGCCAGCAGGAGACAGGGGGCCGGTCCTGAAGCTTTCTTT	NA	TRBV27	TRBJ1-1	TRBD1
CASSSEPPGQGYGNTIYF	TGTGCCAGCAGCTCCGAACCCCCGGGACAGGGATATGGAAACACCATATATTTT	NA	TRBV7-2	TRBJ1-3	TRBD1
CASSEGRGLGEQYF	TGTGCCAGCAGTGAGGGAAGGGGGCTAGGCGAGCAGTACTTC	NA	TRBV2	TRBJ2-7	TRBD1
CASSPWTGSSYNEQFF	TGTGCCAGCAGCCCGTGGACTGGCAGCTCCTACAATGAGCAGTTCTTC	NA	TRBV7-9	TRBJ2-1	NA
CAWAARRTTIQEQYF	TGTGCCTGGGCCGCTCGTCGGACGACCATCCAGGAGCAGTACTTC	once	TRBV30	TRBJ2-7	NA
CASGFIGSNQPQHF	TGTGCCAGCGGCTTTATTGGTAGCAATCAGCCCCAGCATTTT	NA	TRBV5-6	TRBJ1-5	NA
CASSLGRTTDTQYF	TGCGCCAGCAGCTTGGGACGGACCACAGATACGCAGTATTTT	NA	TRBV5-1	TRBJ2-3	NA
CASSRGQRPSGANVLTF	TGTGCCAGCAGTCGCGGACAGAGGCCCTCTGGGGCCAACGTCCTGACCTTC	once	TRBV27	TRBJ2-6	NA
CATCVIPTGELFF	TGTGCCACCTGTGTTATCCCGACCGGGGAGCTGTTTTTT	NA	TRBV19	TRBJ2-2	NA
CASSLGGSSGANVPTF	TGTGCCAGCAGCTTAGGCGGAAGCTCTGGGGCCAACGTCCCGACTTTC	NA	TRBV7-2	TRBJ2-6	NA
CASSEQIYGYTF	TGTGCCAGCAGTGAACAGATTTATGGCTACACCTTC	NA	TRBV2	TRBJ1-2	NA
CATSRDVVDGEAFF	TGTGCCACCAGCAGAGATGTGGTGGACGGAGAAGCTTTCTTT	NA	TRBV15	TRBJ1-1	NA
CASSGPRTSGSRGTQYF	TGTGCCAGCAGTGGACCAAGGACTAGCGGGTCCCGGGGGACCCAGTACTTC	NA	TRBV2	TRBJ2-5	TRBD2
CASSQEGNSPASDNSPLHF	TGCGCCAGCAGCCAAGAGGGGAATTCCCCCGCCTCTGATAATTCACCCCTCCACTTT	once	TRBV4-1	TRBJ1-6	NA
CSAGVNTEAFF	TGCAGTGCTGGAGTTAACACTGAAGCTTTCTTT	NA	TRBV20-1	TRBJ1-1	NA
CASSLGTSGINEQFF	TGTGCCAGCAGCTTGGGGACTAGCGGGATTAATGAGCAGTTCTTC	NA	TRBV5-4	TRBJ2-1	TRBD2
CAWSSTIPRTDTQYF	TGTGCCTGGAGTTCGACGATACCTCGCACAGATACGCAGTATTTT	NA	TRBV30	TRBJ2-3	NA
CASRGGTDNSPLHF	TGTGCCAGCAGAGGTGGGACCGATAATTCACCCCTCCACTTT	NA	TRBV6-5	TRBJ1-6	NA
CASSYSRRGGDNEQFF	TGTGCCAGCAGTTACTCCCGCAGGGGAGGAGACAATGAGCAGTTCTTC	NA	TRBV6-6	TRBJ2-1	NA
CSVLAYEQYF	TGCAGCGTCTTAGCCTACGAGCAGTACTTC	NA	TRBV29-1	TRBJ2-7	NA
CASSRDRSTDTQYF	TGTGCCAGCAGCCGGGACAGAAGCACAGATACGCAGTATTTT	NA	TRBV7-9	TRBJ2-3	TRBD1
CASSFNGQGQNEQFF	TGCGCCAGCAGCTTCAACGGACAGGGTCAGAATGAGCAGTTCTTC	NA	TRBV5-1	TRBJ2-1	TRBD1
CASSPDPVRGTQYF	TGTGCCAGTAGTCCCGACCCTGTGAGAGGGACCCAGTACTTC	NA	TRBV19	TRBJ2-5	NA
CASSFVGDGYTF	TGTGCCAGCAGCTTCGTGGGGGACGGCTACACCTTC	NA	TRBV5-4	TRBJ1-2	NA
CASSLDTGGAFF	TGCGCCAGCAGCTTGGACACAGGGGGAGCTTTCTTT	NA	TRBV5-1	TRBJ1-1	TRBD1
CASNHKNTEAFF	TGTGCCAGCAACCACAAGAACACTGAAGCTTTCTTT	NA	TRBV6-5	TRBJ1-1	NA
CASSQDWQGAYNEQFF	TGCGCCAGCAGCCAAGATTGGCAGGGGGCCTACAATGAGCAGTTCTTC	NA	TRBV4-3	TRBJ2-1	TRBD1
CASSQGLAGGGETQYF	TGCGCCAGCAGCCAAGGATTAGCGGGAGGGGGGGAGACCCAGTACTTC	NA	TRBV4-3	TRBJ2-5	TRBD2
CASSPSTGSPLHF	TGTGCCAGCAGTCCGTCTACAGGATCACCCCTCCACTTT	NA	TRBV27	TRBJ1-6	NA
CASSSGPLNTEAFF	TGTGCCAGCAGCTCGGGACCGCTGAACACTGAAGCTTTCTTT	NA	TRBV5-6	TRBJ1-1	NA
CASSPSTGVYEQYF	TGTGCCAGCTCACCATCGACAGGCGTATACGAGCAGTACTTC	NA	TRBV18	TRBJ2-7	NA
CAISESGGRNTEAFF	TGTGCCATCAGTGAGTCGGGGGGCCGGAACACTGAAGCTTTCTTT	NA	TRBV10-3	TRBJ1-1	NA
CASSPPGNNEKLFF	TGTGCCAGCTCACCCCCAGGGAATAATGAAAAACTGTTTTTT	NA	TRBV18	TRBJ1-4	NA
CASSLAVAGAYNEQFF	TGTGCCAGCAGCTTAGCAGTAGCGGGGGCCTACAATGAGCAGTTCTTC	NA	TRBV7-2	TRBJ2-1	TRBD2
CASSPPTEGEQYF	TGTGCCAGCTCACCACCGACGGAAGGCGAGCAGTACTTC	NA	TRBV18	TRBJ2-7	NA
CASRLPGLSVLHF	TGTGCCAGCAGGCTTCCGGGTCTTTCAGTCCTCCACTTT	NA	TRBV11-2	TRBJ1-6	NA
CAITDASAPYNEQFF	TGTGCCATCACCGACGCCTCAGCCCCCTACAATGAGCAGTTCTTC	NA	TRBV10-3	TRBJ2-1	NA